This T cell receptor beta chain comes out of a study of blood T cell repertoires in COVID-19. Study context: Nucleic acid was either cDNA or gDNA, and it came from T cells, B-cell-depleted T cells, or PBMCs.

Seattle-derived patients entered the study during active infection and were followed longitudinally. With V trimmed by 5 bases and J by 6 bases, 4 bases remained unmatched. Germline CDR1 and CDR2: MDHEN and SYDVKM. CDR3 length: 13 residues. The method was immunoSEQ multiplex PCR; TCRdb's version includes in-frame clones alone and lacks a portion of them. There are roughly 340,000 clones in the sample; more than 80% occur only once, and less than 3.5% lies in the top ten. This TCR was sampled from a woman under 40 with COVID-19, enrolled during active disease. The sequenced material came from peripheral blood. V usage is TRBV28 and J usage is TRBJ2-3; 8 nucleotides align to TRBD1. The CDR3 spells CASSPYRGDTQYF. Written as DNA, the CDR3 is TGTGCCAGCAGTCCATACAGGGGGGATACGCAGTATTTT.